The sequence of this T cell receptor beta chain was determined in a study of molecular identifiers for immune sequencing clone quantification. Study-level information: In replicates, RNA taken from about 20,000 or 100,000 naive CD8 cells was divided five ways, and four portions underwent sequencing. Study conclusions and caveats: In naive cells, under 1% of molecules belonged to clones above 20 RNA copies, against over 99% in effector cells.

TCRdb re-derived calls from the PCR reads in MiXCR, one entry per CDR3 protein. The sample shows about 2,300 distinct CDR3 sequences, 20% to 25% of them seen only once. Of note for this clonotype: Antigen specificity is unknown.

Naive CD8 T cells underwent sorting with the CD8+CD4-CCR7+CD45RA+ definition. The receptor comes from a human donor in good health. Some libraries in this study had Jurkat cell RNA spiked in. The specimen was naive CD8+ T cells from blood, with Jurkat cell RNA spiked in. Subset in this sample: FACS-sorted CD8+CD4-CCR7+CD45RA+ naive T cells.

CDR3 sequence: CSVSGDYEQYF. Here the CDR3 DNA reads TGCAGCGTTTCAGGGGACTACGAGCAGTACTTC. The V call is TRBV29-1, the J call TRBJ2-7; TRBD1 is a possible D gene (6 bases). CDR3 length: 11 residues. CDR1 is SQVTM, CDR2 ANQGSEA, per germline. V was trimmed by 5 bases and J by 3 bases, leaving 8 bases between them.